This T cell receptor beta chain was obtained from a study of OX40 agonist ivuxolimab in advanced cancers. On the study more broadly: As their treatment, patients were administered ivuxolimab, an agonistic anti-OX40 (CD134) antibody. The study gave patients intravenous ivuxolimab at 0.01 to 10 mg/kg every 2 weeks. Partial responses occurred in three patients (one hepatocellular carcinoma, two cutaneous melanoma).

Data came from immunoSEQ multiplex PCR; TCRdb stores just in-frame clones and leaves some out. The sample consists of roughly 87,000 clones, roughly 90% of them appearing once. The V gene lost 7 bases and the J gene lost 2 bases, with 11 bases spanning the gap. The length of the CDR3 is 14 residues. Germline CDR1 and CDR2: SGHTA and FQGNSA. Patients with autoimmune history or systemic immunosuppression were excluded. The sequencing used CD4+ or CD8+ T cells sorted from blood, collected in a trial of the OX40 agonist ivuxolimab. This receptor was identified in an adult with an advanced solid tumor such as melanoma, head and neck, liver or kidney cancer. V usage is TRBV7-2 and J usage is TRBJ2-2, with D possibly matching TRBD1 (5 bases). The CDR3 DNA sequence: TGTGCCAGCACCAAAGACAGAAACACCGGGGAGCTGTTTTTT. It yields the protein CASTKDRNTGELFF.